The TCR beta chain under discussion was sequenced for a study of T cells in women clearing cervical HPV infection. Sequencing was performed with immunoSEQ multiplex PCR; in TCRdb, only in-frame clones are kept and a portion is missing. This sample contains about 20,000 clones. The CDR3 runs to 15 residues. V was trimmed by 3 bases and J by 9 bases, leaving 18 bases between them. Germline lookup yields CDR1 KGHSH and CDR2 LQKENI. Of note for this clone: The read is 3 residues too short to cover the CDR3 end, so that end is filled in from the germline J gene.

The chain has TRBV18 and TRBJ1-3; D is undetermined. Input material: blood buffy coat. This TCR was recovered from a woman between 18 and 69 years old with a cervical HPV16 infection that either progressed to CIN3+ or cleared (not recorded which). The CDR3 loop reads CASSPNQRPSTTIYF. Partial CDR3 DNA: TGTGCCAGCTCACCCAATCAGCGCCCAAGCACCACC.